A selection of T cell receptor beta chains follows, all from one sample in a study of tumor-infiltrating lymphocytes in localized non-small cell lung cancer. TCRdb keeps only in-frame clones here, not all; method: immunoSEQ multiplex PCR. The sample lists about 14,000 clones, under 70% occurring once. Sequencing was carried out using lung tumor tissue. All receptors come from a human donor with non-small cell lung cancer. Both conserved end residues are trimmed from each CDR3.

V	J	CDR3
TRBV19	TRBJ2-7	ASSGTGAYEQY
TRBV2	TRBJ1-4	ASSAEGAVEKLF
TRBV6-6	TRBJ1-1	ASGYTEAF
TRBV10-3	TRBJ1-1	AISGHWGRGLTEAF
TRBV19	TRBJ1-2	ASSTGTEVGYT
TRBV4-3	TRBJ2-1	ASSDFSGGARNEQF
TRBV6-5	TRBJ2-1	ASSYPLGTGGNEQF
TRBV7-9	TRBJ1-1	ASSLKWNTEAF
TRBV7-9	TRBJ2-5	ASSLGPGTAKETQY
TRBV7-9	TRBJ1-3	ASSPYRGLGNTIY
TRBV14	NA	ASSPGTSNEQY
TRBV4-1	TRBJ2-1	ASSHRTSGAHEQF
TRBV30	TRBJ1-3	AWSVDRANTIY
TRBV28	TRBJ1-2	ASSSGQGAYGYT
TRBV6-5	TRBJ2-7	ASSITGKYEQY
TRBV6-4	TRBJ1-1	ACNYPLDSGSF
TRBV5-4	TRBJ1-2	ASSLETPGGGYT
TRBV7-9	TRBJ2-2	ASSLAGGTGELF
TRBV30	TRBJ1-2	AWSAEATGGVIPNYGYT
TRBV25-1	TRBJ1-4	ASSEYENSEKLF
TRBV6-1	TRBJ2-1	ASSDLAGGPNEQF
TRBV7-9	TRBJ2-1	ASIEQGPSYNEQF
TRBV5-1	TRBJ1-6	ASSSSGGDNSPLH
TRBV9	TRBJ1-1	ASSVLGAGGEAF
TRBV5-1	TRBJ1-1	ASTYGGPNLLGAF
TRBV4-3	TRBJ2-7	ASSQVPLGYEQY
TRBV30	TRBJ2-3	AWFPAASFPGVDTQY
TRBV9	TRBJ2-1	ASSAGLAGGSYNEQF
TRBV4-2	TRBJ2-7	ASSQAGYAYEQY
TRBV2	TRBJ1-1	ASQPEELTEAF
TRBV28	TRBJ2-4	ASSPPGPLNIQY
TRBV5-6	TRBJ2-7	ASSSGPGKEQY
TRBV9	TRBJ1-1	ASSGGDSEYTEAF
TRBV4-2	TRBJ2-4	ASSQVGQKNIQY
TRBV15	TRBJ2-7	ATSRGGQTYEQY
TRBV5-1	TRBJ1-2	ASSLYREGYT
TRBV5-4	TRBJ2-1	ASRPVGQAEQF
TRBV27	TRBJ2-7	ASSPRKGYSYEQY
TRBV9	TRBJ1-1	ASSAWGGSTEAF
TRBV4-2	TRBJ1-2	ASSPDEAYGYT
TRBV7-8	TRBJ2-7	ASSAQGGDYEQY
TRBV11-2	TRBJ2-5	ASSLNEGQTGSQY
TRBV27	TRBJ2-6	ASSLYLSGANVLT
TRBV4-3	TRBJ1-2	ASSQVDREGYGYT
TRBV2	TRBJ1-2	ASRGTANYGYT